Each of the 30 T cell receptor beta chains below was sequenced from the same sample in a study of blood T cells in healthy people across ages. Together with a sample-barcoded 5' primer, a J-beta primer mix was included in a second PCR lasting about 7 to 12 cycles. From the 5' RACE reads, TCRdb called clonotypes with MiXCR, one entry per CDR3 protein. The sample lists 600,000 to 850,000 distinct CDR3 sequences, more than 20% seen once, with 9.4% in the top ten. The same data also contributed to another study, on T cells of mothers and their children.

The sample consisted of blood. These receptors were collected from a boy younger than 18 in good health.

Turning to this clonotype: At one end the junction does not follow the germline gene, possibly because of a read error. The chain combines TRBV27 with TRBJ2-5, with a possible D match to TRBD1 (6 bases). The CDR3 length is 12 residues. Germline CDR1 MNHEY, CDR2 SMNVEV (reference sequence). As DNA, the CDR3 is TGTGCCAGCAGTTTATCGAGGGGGATTGAGTTCTTC. Translated: CASSLSRGIEFF.

This chain connects TRBV12-3 or TRBV12-4 to TRBJ1-4, with 9 bases fitting TRBD1. V lost 3 bases and J lost 8; bases outside the gene matches: 7. The CDR3 has 15 amino acids. CDR3 residues: CASSFGGQGLEKLFF. The CDR3 nucleotides are TGTGCCAGCAGTTTCGGTGGACAGGGGCTAGAAAAACTGTTTTTT.

The chain links TRBV20-1 to TRBJ2-5; D gene ambiguous. The CDR3 length is 10 residues. Germline CDR1 is DFQATT and CDR2 is SNEGSKA (reference sequence). The V end was cut by 6 bases, the J end by 12 bases, with 14 bases between. The CDR3 region has the DNA TGCAGTGCCGCCGCCCTCATGGAGTACTTC. The encoded protein is CSAAALMEYF.

The table lists this clonotype with a few counts. This chain joins TRBV2 and TRBJ2-7, with 14 bases fitting TRBD2. The CDR3 is 20 amino acids. V lost 6 bases, J lost 4 bases, and 20 bases stayed unmatched. Germline CDR1 SNHLY, CDR2 FYNNEI. CDR3 bases: TGTGCCAGCAGCGCAAGACTAGCGGGGGGGTCAAAACAAAAACTATACGAGCAGTACTTC. Translating gives CASSARLAGGSKQKLYEQYF.

The rearrangement uses TRBV20-1 and TRBJ2-4; TRBD1 matches at 7 bases. Losses at the gene ends were 5 bases for V and 2 bases for J; bases not matched to a gene: 3. The germline CDR1 and CDR2 sequences are DFQATT and SNEGSKA (reference sequence). The CDR3 loop spans 13 amino acids. CDR3 nucleotides: TGCAGTGCTGGGGGACAGCCCAAAAACATTCAGTACTTC. Translation: CSAGGQPKNIQYF.

The chain is built from TRBV12-3 or TRBV12-4 and TRBJ1-2, with no clear D. V gave up 3 bases and J gave up 7 bases, with 9 bases separating them. This CDR3 spans 12 amino acids. CDR3 nucleotides: TGTGCCAGCAGTTTGGGCGTCGGTGGCTACACCTTC. It translates to CASSLGVGGYTF.

The V gene is TRBV14, the J gene TRBJ2-1; D remains ambiguous. Trimming shortened V by 0 bases and J by 8 bases, and 11 bases separated the two germline ends. Germline CDR1 and CDR2: SGHDN and FVKESK. The CDR3 length is 14 residues. The DNA of the CDR3 is TGTGCCAGCAGCCAAGATGGTACGAGATATGAGCAGTTCTTC. Its translation is CASSQDGTRYEQFF. Using reference TRBV14 and TRBJ2-1 for the parts outside the CDR3, the full variable domain is EAGVTQFPSHSVIEKGQTVTLRCDPISGHDNLYWYRRVMGKEIKFLLHFVKESKQDESGMPNNRFLAERTGGTYSTLKVQPAELEDSGVYFCASSQDGTRYEQFFGPGTRLTVL.

This clonotype was recorded a few times. This chain joins TRBV4-2 and TRBJ2-3; D unclear. Germline CDR1 is LGHNA and CDR2 is YNFKEQ. CDR3 length equals 15 residues. V lost 0 bases and J 0 bases, leaving 7 bases between the germline ends. CDR3 sequence: CASSQEHGSTDTQYF. In DNA, the CDR3 is TGTGCCAGCAGCCAAGAGCACGGCAGCACAGATACGCAGTATTTT.

This clonotype was detected only once. V and J are TRBV12-3 or TRBV12-4 and TRBJ2-5; 7 positions agree with TRBD1. The end of the DNA aligns better with TRBJ2-1, so the J call may be wrong. The CDR3 loop spans 13 amino acids. CDR3 sequence reads: CASSFDRVTLQFF. The CDR3 DNA reads as TGTGCCAGCAGTTTTGACAGGGTAACTCTCCAGTTCTTC.

This clonotype was seen a few times. The rearrangement links TRBV7-9 to TRBJ2-2; 10 bases fit TRBD1. The ends lost 5 bases at V and 5 bases at J; junction bases unmatched: 8. Germline V CDR1 and CDR2: SEHNR, FQNEAQ (reference sequence). The CDR3 runs 16 residues. CDR3 in DNA: TGTGCCAGCAGCACCCGACAGGGGGCAGTAACCGGGGAGCTGTTTTTT. Translating gives CASSTRQGAVTGELFF.

This sequence joins TRBV29-1 and TRBJ2-1, with a possible D match to TRBD1 (6 bases). The J call may not be correct, given that the DNA end is closer to TRBJ2-5. Germline V gene data show CDR1 as SQVTM and CDR2 as ANQGSEA. CDR3 length: 12 amino acids. The CDR3 loop reads CSVEAGDETQYF. In DNA, the CDR3 is TGCAGCGTTGAAGCAGGGGATGAGACCCAGTACTTC.

The rearrangement uses TRBV27 and TRBJ2-1, with 7 bases aligning to TRBD1. From germline, CDR1 is MNHEY and CDR2 SMNVEV (reference sequence). The CDR3 is made up of 16 amino acids. V was pared by 3 bases and J by 2 bases, with 7 bases of the junction left unmatched. CDR3 sequence (DNA): TGTGCCAGCAGTTTCGGTGACAGGGATACCTACAATGAGCAGTTCTTC. Translated: CASSFGDRDTYNEQFF.

The chain couples TRBV11-2 to TRBJ2-1, with D maybe TRBD1 (7 bases). V lost 1 base and J lost 4, with 14 bases in between. The germline CDR1 and CDR2 sequences are SGHAT and FQNNGV. There are 16 residues in the CDR3. The CDR3 DNA follows: TGTGCCAGCAGCTTAGGAAAGGGGGCGGGATACAATGAGCAGTTCTTC. As protein: CASSLGKGAGYNEQFF.

V gene TRBV6-4 combines with J gene TRBJ1-6; D uncertain. Germline V gives CDR1 MRHNA, CDR2 SNTAGT. Trimming cost V 0 bases and J 7 bases, with 4 bases left between them. The CDR3 runs to 13 residues. The CDR3 reads CASSDSQNSPLHF. CDR3 nucleotide sequence: TGTGCCAGCAGTGACTCGCAGAATTCACCCCTCCACTTT.

This clonotype came up a few times. The genes are TRBV7-9 and TRBJ2-7; D tentatively reads TRBD1 or TRBD2 (5 bases each). The CDR3 length is 15 residues. Trimming cost V 5 bases and J 2 bases, with 16 bases left between them. Germline V gene data show CDR1 as SEHNR and CDR2 as FQNEAQ (reference sequence). CDR3 amino acids: CASSRGDRDPYEQYF. Here the CDR3 DNA reads TGTGCCAGCAGCCGGGGTGATAGGGACCCCTACGAGCAGTACTTC.

This clonotype is a singleton in its sample. The rearrangement joins TRBV10-3 to TRBJ2-7; possible D gene TRBD2, 5 bases. Per germline, CDR1 ENHRY and CDR2 SYGVKD. The CDR3 has 11 amino acids. Trimming removed 6 bases at V and 5 bases at J, with 8 bases between. Written as DNA, the CDR3 is TGTGCCATCAGAGGAGGCGACGAGCAGTACTTC. It encodes CAIRGGDEQYF.

The rearrangement joins TRBV7-3 to TRBJ2-1, with D possibly being TRBD2 (6 bases). CDR1 is SGHTA and CDR2 is FQGTGA in the germline V gene. The CDR3 sequence is 16 residues long. V shed 2 bases and J shed 0 bases, with 11 bases lying between them. In DNA, the CDR3 is TGTGCCAGCAGCTTACGCGGGGTAGTCTCCTACAATGAGCAGTTCTTC. Translating it yields CASSLRGVVSYNEQFF. Full variable domain (outside the CDR3, taken from reference TRBV7-3 and TRBJ2-1): GAGVSQTPSNKVTEKGKYVELRCDPISGHTALYWYRQSLGQGPEFLIYFQGTGAADDSGLPNDRFFAVRPEGSVSTLKIQRTERGDSAVYLCASSLRGVVSYNEQFFGPGTRLTVL.

This clonotype was seen more than once but under ten times. V and J are TRBV28 and TRBJ2-5; D call uncertain. TRBJ2-1 matches the DNA end more closely, so the J call is doubtful. Germline V gene data show CDR1 as MDHEN and CDR2 as SYDVKM. This CDR3 region has 13 residues. The CDR3 DNA is TGTGCCAGCAGGGCGGCGGACTACAATGAGCAGTTCTTC. It specifies CASRAADYNEQFF.

This rearrangement joins TRBV9 to TRBJ2-1; TRBD1 might be the D (5 bases). The germline CDR1 and CDR2 sequences are SGDLS and YYNGEE. V shed 0 bases and J shed 4 bases, with 11 bases lying between them. The CDR3 sequence is 15 residues long. The CDR3 loop reads CASSVEGHDYNEQFF. CDR3 coding DNA: TGTGCCAGCAGCGTAGAGGGGCACGATTACAATGAGCAGTTCTTC.

This clonotype occurred a few times. The chain combines TRBV19 with TRBJ1-2; D gene ambiguous. This CDR3 spans 13 amino acids. From germline, CDR1 is LNHDA and CDR2 SQIVND (reference sequence). The V gene lost 5 bases and the J gene lost 6 bases, with 13 bases spanning the gap. The DNA of the CDR3 is TGTGCCAGTAGTCCACACAGCACAGATGGCTACACCTTC. As protein: CASSPHSTDGYTF. Based on the CDR3 plus reference TRBV19 and TRBJ1-2, the full variable domain is DGGITQSPKYLFRKEGQNVTLSCEQNLNHDAMYWYRQDPGQGLRLIYYSQIVNDFQKGDIAEGYSVSREKKESFPLTVTSAQKNPTAFYLCASSPHSTDGYTFGSGTRLTVV.

The chain has TRBV29-1 and TRBJ2-1, with 9 bases that match TRBD1. CDR1 SQVTM and CDR2 ANQGSEA come from the germline V gene. The V and J ends lost 5 bases and 6 bases, in that order; junction bases with no gene match: 11. The CDR3 extends over 15 amino acids. CDR3 in amino acids: CSVQPRDREGNEQFF. The DNA for the CDR3 is TGCAGCGTTCAGCCCCGGGACAGGGAAGGCAATGAGCAGTTCTTC.

The chain carries TRBV24-1 and TRBJ2-3, with TRBD2 matching over 10 bases. This CDR3 comprises 16 residues. Germline CDR1 KGHDR, CDR2 SFDVKD. Trimming took 9 bases from V and 2 from J; bases not matched to a gene: 10. CDR3 region: CATGLNSGGPTDTQYF. For the CDR3, the DNA is TGTGCCACCGGTTTAAATAGCGGGGGGCCCACAGATACGCAGTATTTT.

The chain recombines TRBV19 with TRBJ1-1; 10 nucleotides match TRBD1. The junction had 4 bases not matched to a gene; V was cut back by 2 bases and J by 4 bases. The CDR3 totals 15 residues. Germline V gene lookup returns CDR1 LNHDA and CDR2 SQIVND (reference sequence). The CDR3 sequence is CASSITGTGATEAFF. CDR3 nucleotides: TGTGCCAGTAGTATAACCGGGACAGGGGCCACTGAAGCTTTCTTT.

The chain joins TRBV6-1 to TRBJ1-2; D possibly corresponds to TRBD1 (5 bases). Trimming shortened V by 1 base and J by 1 base, and 10 bases separated the two germline ends. The CDR3 has 15 residues. Germline lookup yields CDR1 MNHNS and CDR2 SASEGT. The chain's CDR3 is CASSEVGGNNYGYTF. The CDR3 coding sequence is TGTGCCAGCAGTGAAGTGGGGGGAAATAACTATGGCTACACCTTC.

This clonotype has more than one count but fewer than ten. This rearrangement joins TRBV6-5 to TRBJ2-3; D call uncertain. The germline V gene has CDR1 MNHEY and CDR2 SVGAGI. Trimming left V 8 bases short and J 6 bases short, with 27 bases between. The CDR3 covers 17 residues. CDR3 loop: CASGRSGPPSRFDTQYF. CDR3 DNA sequence: TGTGCCAGCGGAAGATCTGGACCCCCCAGTCGGTTTGATACGCAGTATTTT.

The sample holds a few counts of this clonotype. The rearrangement links TRBV9 to TRBJ2-7; 10 positions match TRBD2. Germline V gene data show CDR1 as SGDLS and CDR2 as YYNGEE. After removal of 3 bases from V and 5 bases from J, the junction contained 11 bases not matched to a gene. CDR3 length: 16 amino acids. CDR3 nucleotides: TGTGCCAGCAGCGCGGCTAGCGGGAGATCTCTCCACGAGCAGTACTTC. It codes for CASSAASGRSLHEQYF.

The CDR3 sequence: CASRTKLAGGYEQYF. CDR3 nucleotides: TGTGCCAGCAGGACCAAACTAGCGGGAGGGTACGAGCAGTACTTC. V and J are TRBV28 and TRBJ2-7, with 13 bases aligning to TRBD2. Germline V CDR1 and CDR2: MDHEN, SYDVKM. V shed 6 bases, J shed 4 bases, and the junction held 6 bases outside the gene matches. The CDR3 contains 15 residues.

A few counts support this clonotype. This chain uses TRBV2 with TRBJ2-5; 8 nucleotides agree with TRBD1. With 3 bases clipped from V and 1 base from J, the junction kept 10 bases outside the gene matches. The CDR3 contains 17 residues. Germline V CDR1 and CDR2: SNHLY, FYNNEI. The CDR3 sequence is CASSDDVDRGFQETQYF. The CDR3 DNA reads TGTGCCAGCAGTGATGATGTTGACAGGGGATTCCAAGAGACCCAGTACTTC.

This clonotype was counted once. The CDR3 DNA sequence: TGTGCCAGCAAAAGAAGGTTCCTAGCGGGAGATTCGGATGAGCAGTTCTTC. It codes for CASKRRFLAGDSDEQFF. The chain links TRBV7-2 to TRBJ2-7, with 10 bases that match TRBD2. The end of the DNA fits TRBJ2-1 better, so the J call may be wrong. The germline CDR1 and CDR2 sequences are SGHTA and FQGNSA. The CDR3 loop spans 17 amino acids.

This clonotype was detected only a few times. V usage is TRBV11-2 and J usage is TRBJ2-5; D gene unclear. The J call may be incorrect, as the DNA end agrees better with TRBJ2-7. CDR3 size: 16 residues. Germline-derived CDR1 and CDR2 are SGHAT and FQNNGV. In DNA, the CDR3 is TGTGCCAGCAGCTTAGATCCCTCCTCAACTTACTACGAGCAGTACTTC. It codes for CASSLDPSSTYYEQYF.